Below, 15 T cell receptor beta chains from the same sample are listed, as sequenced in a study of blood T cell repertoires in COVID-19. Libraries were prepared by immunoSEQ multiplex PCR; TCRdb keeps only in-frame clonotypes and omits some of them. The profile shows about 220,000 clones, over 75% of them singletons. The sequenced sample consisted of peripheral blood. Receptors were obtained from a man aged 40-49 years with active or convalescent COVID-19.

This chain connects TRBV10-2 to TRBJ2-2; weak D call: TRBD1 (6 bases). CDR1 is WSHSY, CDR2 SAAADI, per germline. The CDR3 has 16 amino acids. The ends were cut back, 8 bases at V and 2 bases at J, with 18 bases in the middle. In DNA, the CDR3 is TGCGCCAGCGCACAGGGACCCCTCGCTAACACCGGGGAGCTGTTTTTT. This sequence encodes CASAQGPLANTGELFF.

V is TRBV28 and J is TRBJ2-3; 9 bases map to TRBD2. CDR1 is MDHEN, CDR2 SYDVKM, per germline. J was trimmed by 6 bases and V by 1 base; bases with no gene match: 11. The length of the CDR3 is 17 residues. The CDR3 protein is CASSLSASGIIGDTQYF. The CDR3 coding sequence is TGTGCCAGCAGTTTATCGGCTAGCGGGATTATAGGGGATACGCAGTATTTT.

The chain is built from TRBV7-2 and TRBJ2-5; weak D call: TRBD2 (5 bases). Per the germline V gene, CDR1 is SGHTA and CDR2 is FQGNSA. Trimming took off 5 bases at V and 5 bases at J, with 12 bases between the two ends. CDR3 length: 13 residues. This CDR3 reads CASSGLPRETQYF. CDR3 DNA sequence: TGTGCCAGCAGCGGACTGCCCCGGGAGACCCAGTACTTC.

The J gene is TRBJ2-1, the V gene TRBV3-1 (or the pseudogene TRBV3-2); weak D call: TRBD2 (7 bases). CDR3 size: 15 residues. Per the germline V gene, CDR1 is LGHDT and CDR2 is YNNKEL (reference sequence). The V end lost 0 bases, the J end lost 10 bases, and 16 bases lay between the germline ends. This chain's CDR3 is CASSQERGRGKEQFF. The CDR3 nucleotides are TGTGCCAGCAGCCAAGAGAGGGGGAGGGGAAAAGAGCAGTTCTTC.

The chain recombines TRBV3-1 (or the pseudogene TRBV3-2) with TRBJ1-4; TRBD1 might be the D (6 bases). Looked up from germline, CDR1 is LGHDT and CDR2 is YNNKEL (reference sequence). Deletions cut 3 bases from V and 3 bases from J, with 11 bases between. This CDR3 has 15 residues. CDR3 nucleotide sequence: TGTGCCAGCAGCCAGGGGGCTCGGGCTAATGAAAAACTGTTTTTT. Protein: CASSQGARANEKLFF.

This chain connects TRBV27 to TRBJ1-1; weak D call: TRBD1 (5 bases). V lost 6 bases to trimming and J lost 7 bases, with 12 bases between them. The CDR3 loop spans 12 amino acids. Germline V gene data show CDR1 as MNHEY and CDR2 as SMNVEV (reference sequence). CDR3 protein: CASSLDRVEAFF. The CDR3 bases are TGTGCCAGCAGCCTCGACAGAGTTGAAGCTTTCTTT.

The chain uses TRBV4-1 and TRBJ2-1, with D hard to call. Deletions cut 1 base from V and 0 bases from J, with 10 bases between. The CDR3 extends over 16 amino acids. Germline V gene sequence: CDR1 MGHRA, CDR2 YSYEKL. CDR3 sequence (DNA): TGCGCCAGCAGCCAAGGAGTAGCCGGCTCCTACAATGAGCAGTTCTTC. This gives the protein CASSQGVAGSYNEQFF.

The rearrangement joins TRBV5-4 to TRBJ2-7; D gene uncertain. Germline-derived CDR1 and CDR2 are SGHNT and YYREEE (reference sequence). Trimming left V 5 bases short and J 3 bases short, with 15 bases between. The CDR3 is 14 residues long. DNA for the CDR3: TGTGCCAGCAGTGACTTAGGTAACGGCTACGAGCAGTACTTC. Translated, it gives CASSDLGNGYEQYF.

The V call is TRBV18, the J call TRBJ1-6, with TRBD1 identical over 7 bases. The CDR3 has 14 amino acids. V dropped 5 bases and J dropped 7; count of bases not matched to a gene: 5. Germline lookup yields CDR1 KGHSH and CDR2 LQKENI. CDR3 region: CASSSRDSNSPLHF. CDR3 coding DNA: TGTGCCAGCTCATCCCGGGACAGCAATTCACCCCTCCACTTT.

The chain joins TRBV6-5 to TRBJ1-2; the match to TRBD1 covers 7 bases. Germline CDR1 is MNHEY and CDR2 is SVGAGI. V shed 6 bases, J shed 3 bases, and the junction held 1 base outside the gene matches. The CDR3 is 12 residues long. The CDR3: CASSGTDYGYTF. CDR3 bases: TGTGCCAGCAGCGGGACAGACTATGGCTACACCTTC.

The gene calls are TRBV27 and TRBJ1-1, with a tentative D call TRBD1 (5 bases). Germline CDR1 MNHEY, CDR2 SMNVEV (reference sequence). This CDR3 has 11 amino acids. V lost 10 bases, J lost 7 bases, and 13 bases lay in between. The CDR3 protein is CAIRQGLEAFF. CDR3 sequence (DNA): TGTGCCATCCGGCAGGGTCTTGAAGCTTTCTTT.

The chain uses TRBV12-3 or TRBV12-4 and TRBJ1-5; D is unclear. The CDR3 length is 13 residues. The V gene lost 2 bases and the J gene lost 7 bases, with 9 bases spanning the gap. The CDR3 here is CASSLTRGQPQHF. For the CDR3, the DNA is TGTGCCAGCAGTTTAACCAGAGGGCAGCCCCAGCATTTT.

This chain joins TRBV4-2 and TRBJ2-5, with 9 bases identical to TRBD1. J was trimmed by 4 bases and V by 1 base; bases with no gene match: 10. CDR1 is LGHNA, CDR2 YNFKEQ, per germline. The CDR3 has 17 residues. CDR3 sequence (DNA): TGTGCCAGCAGCCAAGGGGTGCCTGAGACAGGGGGAGAGACCCAGTACTTC. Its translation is CASSQGVPETGGETQYF.

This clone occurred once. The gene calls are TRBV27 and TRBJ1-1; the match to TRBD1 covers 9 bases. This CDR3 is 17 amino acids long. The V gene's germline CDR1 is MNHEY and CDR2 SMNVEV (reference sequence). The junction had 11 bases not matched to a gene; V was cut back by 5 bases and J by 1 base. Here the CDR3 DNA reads TGTGCCAGCAGTCCTGGGACAGGGCTGCAACGGAACACTGAAGCTTTCTTT. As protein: CASSPGTGLQRNTEAFF.

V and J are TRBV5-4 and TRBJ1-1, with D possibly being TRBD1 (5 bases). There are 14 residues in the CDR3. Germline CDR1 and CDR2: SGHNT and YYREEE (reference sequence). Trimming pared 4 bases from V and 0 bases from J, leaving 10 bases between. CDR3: CASSIDSMNTEAFF. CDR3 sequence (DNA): TGTGCCAGCAGCATAGACAGCATGAACACTGAAGCTTTCTTT.